Listed below are T cell receptor beta chains from one sample, sequenced in a study of cytomegalovirus exposure and HLA in healthy donors. TCRdb's table, derived via immunoSEQ multiplex PCR, lists solely in-frame clones and lacks some. The repertoire has 90,000 to 110,000 clones, roughly 63% of them found once; the top ten carry 5.4%. The sample comprised PBMCs. These receptors all come from a woman between 65 and 79 years old in good health and CMV-seropositive. CDR3s include the opening cysteine and the closing phenylalanine or tryptophan. A D gene is named only where the DNA matches it firmly. Clone size is stated in some rows and not others, as once, few, many or a class when expanded.

>TRBJ1-1|few|TRBD1|TRBV5-1
TGCGCCAGCAGCTTGGTGATTTCGACAGGGGAGGCTTTCTTT
CASSLVISTGEAFF
>TRBJ1-3|.|.|TRBV19
TGTGCCAGTAGTATCCCAGGATTCTTCTCTGGAAACACCATATATTTT
CASSIPGFFSGNTIYF
>TRBJ2-5|few|.|TRBV30
TGTGCCTGGAGTCTTGTTCCCAGACAAGAGACCCAGTACTTC
CAWSLVPRQETQYF
>TRBJ2-3|.|TRBD2|TRBV27
TGTGCCAGCAGTCCTAGGACTAGCGGGGGCCGGGGGACGCAGTATTTT
CASSPRTSGGRGTQYF
>TRBJ2-3|.|TRBD1|TRBV7-3
TGTGCCAGCAGCCTACAGGGGGGTGGAGATACGCAGTATTTT
CASSLQGGGDTQYF
>TRBJ1-6|.|.|TRBV10-3
TGTGCCATCAAGGGAGACGGTGGTTCACCCCTCCACTTT
CAIKGDGGSPLHF
>TRBJ2-1|.|TRBD1|TRBV27
TGTGCCAGCAGTTCCCTCATGGGGACAGGGGTAAATGAGCAGTTCTTC
CASSSLMGTGVNEQFF
>TRBJ2-5|few|TRBD2|TRBV18
TGTGCCAGCAAGACTAGCGGGGGGGCTGGCGAGACCCAGTACTTC
CASKTSGGAGETQYF
>TRBJ1-6|few|.|TRBV30
TGTGCCTGGAGCCGCGACAATCAATCACCCCTCCACTTT
CAWSRDNQSPLHF
>TRBJ2-1|.|TRBD2|TRBV7-3
TGTGCCAGCAGGTCTGGGACTAGCGGGGGCCCTGGCTCCTACAATGAGCAGTTCTTC
CASRSGTSGGPGSYNEQFF
>TRBJ1-2|.|TRBD1|TRBV5-1
TGCGCCAGCAGCCCAGGTTCGGGGACAGGGACTACTGGCTACACCTTC
CASSPGSGTGTTGYTF
>TRBJ2-7|.|TRBD1|TRBV4-1
TGCGCCAGCAGCCTGTGGACACTTGTAGACAGGGCCCACGAGCAGTACTTC
CASSLWTLVDRAHEQYF
>TRBJ2-3|.|TRBD2|TRBV5-4
TGTGCCAGCGGACTATCCGGGACTAGCGGCACAGATACGCAGTATTTT
CASGLSGTSGTDTQYF
>TRBJ1-1|.|TRBD1|TRBV5-5
TGTGCCAGCAGCCCCCCCCGGACAGGGGATACTGAAGCTTTCTTT
CASSPPRTGDTEAFF
>TRBJ1-4|once|.|TRBV6-1
TGTGCCAGCAGTGCTGGAGTCCCTGCATTTGAAAAACTGTTTTTT
CASSAGVPAFEKLFF
>TRBJ2-5|.|TRBD2|TRBV6-5
TGTGCCAGCAGTTACTGGGGGACTAGCGGGGTAGAGACCCAGTACTTC
CASSYWGTSGVETQYF
>TRBJ2-2|few|TRBD1|TRBV7-9
TGTGCCTGCCGACCAGGGGGCCTAACCGGGGAGCTGTTTTTT
CACRPGGLTGELFF
>TRBJ1-1|once|TRBD1|TRBV6-6
TGTGCCAGCAGTTACCCTAGACAGGGGGGAGCTTTCTTT
CASSYPRQGGAFF
>TRBJ1-1|.|TRBD1|TRBV7-9
TGTGCCAGCAGCCCATGGACAGGTTCGATTCCTGAAGCTTTCTTT
CASSPWTGSIPEAFF
>TRBJ2-1|.|.|TRBV6-5
TGTGCCAGCAGGCTCGACAGTTTTGAGCAGTTCTTC
CASRLDSFEQFF
>TRBJ1-4|once|.|TRBV6-1
TGTGCCAGCAGTGTCCGGGAGGCAACTGTTAATGAAAAACTGTTTTTT
CASSVREATVNEKLFF
>TRBJ2-7|.|.|TRBV11-2
TGTGCCAGCAGCCCCATTGTTGGCCATTCCTACGAGCAGTACTTC
CASSPIVGHSYEQYF
>TRBJ1-1|few|TRBD1|TRBV29-1
TGCAGCGGAGGACAGGGTAAAACTGAAGCTTTCTTT
CSGGQGKTEAFF
>TRBJ1-3|once|.|TRBV7-9
TGTTCCAGCAGCCTCTCTGGAAACACCATATATTTT
CSSSLSGNTIYF
>TRBJ2-6|.|.|TRBV19
TGTGCCAGTAGTATAGATCACAGTTACTCTGGGGCCAACGTCCTGACTTTC
CASSIDHSYSGANVLTF
>TRBJ1-6|few|.|TRBV7-2
TGTGCCAGCAGCCCGACAGCCTATAATTCACCCCTCCACTTT
CASSPTAYNSPLHF
>TRBJ1-3|.|.|TRBV18
TGTGCCAGCTCGTCACAGAACTCTGGAAACACCATATATTTT
CASSSQNSGNTIYF
>TRBJ2-7|.|.|TRBV2
TGTGCCAGCAGCGAGAATACGCTTGGCGAGCAGTACTTC
CASSENTLGEQYF
>TRBJ1-1|.|.|TRBV30
TGTGCCTGGAGCCTTTCAGGGGCCACTGAAGCTTTCTTT
CAWSLSGATEAFF
>TRBJ2-7|.|.|TRBV6-6
TGTGCCAGCACCAACAGCAGGGATTCCTACGAGCAGTACTTC
CASTNSRDSYEQYF
>TRBJ1-3|few|.|TRBV30
TGTGCCTGGAGTGGACTCGGGGATCCAAAAATGATCAGCTCTGGAAACACCATATATTTT
CAWSGLGDPKMISSGNTIYF
>TRBJ2-5|.|TRBD2|TRBV13
TGTGCCAGCAGCTTAGGACTAGCGGGGGCCACCCAGTACTTC
CASSLGLAGATQYF
>TRBJ1-4|.|.|TRBV5-1
TGCGCCAGCAGTCCTTTGGGGCCGAATGAAAAACTGTTTTTT
CASSPLGPNEKLFF
>TRBJ1-2|few|.|TRBV15
TGTGCCACCAGCAGAGAAACACAGGGATGGGGTAACTATGGCTACACCTTC
CATSRETQGWGNYGYTF
>TRBJ2-1|.|TRBD2|TRBV4-1
TGCGCCAGCAGCCAAGTGGGACTAGCGGGCAAGCAGTTCTTC
CASSQVGLAGKQFF
>TRBJ1-2|.|.|TRBV6-6
TGTGCCAGCAGTTACGGGGAGGGTAACTATGGCTACACCTTC
CASSYGEGNYGYTF
>TRBJ2-3|.|TRBD2|TRBV30
TGTGCCTGGAATCTTGGACTAGCGGGGGGGCCAGATACGCAGTATTTT
CAWNLGLAGGPDTQYF
>TRBJ2-5|few|TRBD1|TRBV14
TGTGCCAGCAGCCCCCAAACAGGGGGCAGAGAGACCCAGTACTTC
CASSPQTGGRETQYF
>TRBJ1-4|once|.|TRBV27
TGTGCCAGCAGTTCCGGGACGGGGGTCAATGAAAAACTGTTTTTT
CASSSGTGVNEKLFF
>TRBJ2-3|.|TRBD2|TRBV10-2
TGCGCCAGCAGCCTAGCGGGCAGCACAGATACGCAGTATTTT
CASSLAGSTDTQYF
>TRBJ1-4|.|TRBD1|TRBV25-1
TGTGCCAGCAGTGACCCCGGACAGGGGGCTCGATATGAAAAACTGTTTTTT
CASSDPGQGARYEKLFF
>TRBJ1-5|.|TRBD1|TRBV18
TGTGCCAGCTCACCCGACAGGGAAGCCCAGCATTTT
CASSPDREAQHF
>TRBJ1-6|.|TRBD1|TRBV6-6
TGTGCCAGCAGTGCCACAGGGGGTGATAATTCACCCCTCCACTTT
CASSATGGDNSPLHF
>TRBJ1-5|few|.|TRBV15
TGTGCCACCAGCAGTCCTGACAGGCCGAATCAGCCCCAGCATTTT
CATSSPDRPNQPQHF
>TRBJ1-6|.|.|TRBV14
TGTGCCAGCAGCCAAGGGATCGGCGCGGGGTGGAATTCACCCCTCCACTTT
CASSQGIGAGWNSPLHF
>TRBJ2-1|.|TRBD2|TRBV6-5
TGTGCCAGCAGTTACAGACTAGCGGGGGCGAACAATGAGCAGTTCTTC
CASSYRLAGANNEQFF
>TRBJ1-3|once|.|TRBV30
TGTGCCTGGAGTGTACATGTGGGAAACACCATATATTTT
CAWSVHVGNTIYF
>TRBJ2-1|.|TRBD2|TRBV7-9
TGTGCCAGCAGTCAGAGGACTAGCGGGGAAGGGGGGGATGAGCAGTTCTTC
CASSQRTSGEGGDEQFF
>TRBJ2-2|few|.|TRBV15
TGTGCCACCAGCAGGGACAAAGGCACCGGGGAGCTGTTTTTT
CATSRDKGTGELFF
>TRBJ1-2|.|.|TRBV6-1
TGTGCCAGCAGTGAAATGATAGGGGGAGTCTATGGCTACACCTTC
CASSEMIGGVYGYTF
>TRBJ2-3|.|TRBD2|TRBV9
TGTGCCAGCAGCGTAGTAGCGGGGTCGAGCACAGATACGCAGTATTTT
CASSVVAGSSTDTQYF
>TRBJ2-5|.|.|TRBV5-1
TGCGCCAGCAGAACGGGGGAGCAAGAGACCCAGTACTTC
CASRTGEQETQYF
>TRBJ2-7|.|TRBD1|TRBV2
TGTGCCAGCAGCTCTGGACAGGGAGCCTACGAGCAGTACTTC
CASSSGQGAYEQYF
>TRBJ1-1|.|.|TRBV2
TGTGCAGCGGGGCAGGCGAACACTGAAGCTTTCTTT
CAAGQANTEAFF
>TRBJ1-4|.|.|TRBV18
TGTGCCAGCTCACTCAGGACAACTAATGAAAAACTGTTTTTT
CASSLRTTNEKLFF
>TRBJ2-5|.|TRBD2|TRBV7-8
TGTGCCAGCAGCCCTAGCGGGGCGCTCCAAGAGACCCAGTACTTC
CASSPSGALQETQYF
>TRBJ1-5|.|.|TRBV12-5
TGTGCTAGTGGTTTGGTGACCGGACAGCCTATCCAGCCCCAGCATTTT
CASGLVTGQPIQPQHF
>TRBJ2-7|few|TRBD2|TRBV18
TGTGCCAGCTCACCACCGGTTATAGCGGGGGGACTATACGAGCAGTACTTC
CASSPPVIAGGLYEQYF
>TRBJ2-3|.|.|TRBV29-1
TGCAGCGTCCGATACTCCTCCACAGATACGCAGTATTTT
CSVRYSSTDTQYF
>TRBJ2-3|.|.|TRBV2
TGTGCCAGCAGAGCAGGGCGTAGCACAGATACGCAGTATTTT
CASRAGRSTDTQYF